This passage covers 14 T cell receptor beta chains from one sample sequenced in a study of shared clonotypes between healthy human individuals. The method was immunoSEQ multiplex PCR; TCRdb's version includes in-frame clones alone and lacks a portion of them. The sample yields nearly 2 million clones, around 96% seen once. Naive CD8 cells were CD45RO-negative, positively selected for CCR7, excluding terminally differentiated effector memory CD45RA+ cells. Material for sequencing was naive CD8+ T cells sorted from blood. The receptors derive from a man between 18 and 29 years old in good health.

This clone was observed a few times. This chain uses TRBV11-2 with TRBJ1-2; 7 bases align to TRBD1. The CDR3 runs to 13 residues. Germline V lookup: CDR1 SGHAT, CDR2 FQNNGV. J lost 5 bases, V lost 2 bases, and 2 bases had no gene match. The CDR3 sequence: CASSLTGEYGYTF. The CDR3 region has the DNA TGTGCCAGCAGCTTAACAGGGGAATATGGCTACACCTTC.

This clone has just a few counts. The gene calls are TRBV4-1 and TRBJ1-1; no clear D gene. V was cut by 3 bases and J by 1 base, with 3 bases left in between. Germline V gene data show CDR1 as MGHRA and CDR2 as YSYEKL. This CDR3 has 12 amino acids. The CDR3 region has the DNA TGCGCCAGCAGCCATGGGAACACTGAAGCTTTCTTT. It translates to CASSHGNTEAFF.

Here the CDR3 reads CASAGGTGELFF. CDR3 coding DNA: TGTGCCAGCGCAGGGGGAACCGGGGAGCTGTTTTTT. The chain uses TRBV6-5 and TRBJ2-2; 7 positions match TRBD1. The V gene's germline CDR1 is MNHEY and CDR2 SVGAGI. This CDR3 comprises 12 residues. J gave up 5 bases and V 8 bases, and 2 bases lay outside the gene matches.

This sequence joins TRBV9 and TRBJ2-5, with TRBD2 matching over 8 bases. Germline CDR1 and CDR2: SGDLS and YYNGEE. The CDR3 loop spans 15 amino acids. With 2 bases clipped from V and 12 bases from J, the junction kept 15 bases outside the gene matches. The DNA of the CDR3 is TGTGCCAGCAGCGTCGGTTCGCCTAGCGGGTCCCAAAAGTACTTC. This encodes CASSVGSPSGSQKYF.

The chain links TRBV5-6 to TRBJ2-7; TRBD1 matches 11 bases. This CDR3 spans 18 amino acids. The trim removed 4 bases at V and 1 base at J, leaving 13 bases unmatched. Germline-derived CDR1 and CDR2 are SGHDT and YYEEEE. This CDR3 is CASSQWTGGAGASYEQYF. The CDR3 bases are TGTGCCAGCAGCCAATGGACAGGGGGCGCCGGAGCGTCCTACGAGCAGTACTTC. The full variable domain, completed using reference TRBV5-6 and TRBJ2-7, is DAGVTQSPTHLIKTRGQQVTLRCSPKSGHDTVSWYQQALGQGPQFIFQYYEEEERQRGNFPDRFSGHQFPNYSSELNVNALLLGDSALYLCASSQWTGGAGASYEQYFGPGTRLTVT.

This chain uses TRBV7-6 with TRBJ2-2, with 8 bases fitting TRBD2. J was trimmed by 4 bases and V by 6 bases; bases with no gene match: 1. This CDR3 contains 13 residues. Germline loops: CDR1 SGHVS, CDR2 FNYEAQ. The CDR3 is CASRAGATGELFF. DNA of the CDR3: TGTGCCAGCAGAGCGGGAGCCACCGGGGAGCTGTTTTTT.

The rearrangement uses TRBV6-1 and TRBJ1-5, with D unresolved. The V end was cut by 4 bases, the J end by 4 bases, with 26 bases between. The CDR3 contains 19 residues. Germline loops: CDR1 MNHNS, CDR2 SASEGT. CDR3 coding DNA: TGTGCCAGCAGTGGGAAAGACCTTCGACGCTGGCCGAGGAATCAGCCCCAGCATTTT. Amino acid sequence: CASSGKDLRRWPRNQPQHF.

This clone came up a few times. This CDR3 is CASSLVPEDTQYF. CDR3 DNA: TGCGCCAGCAGCTTGGTTCCCGAAGATACGCAGTATTTT. The chain uses TRBV5-1 and TRBJ2-3; D gene uncertain. The CDR3 is 13 residues long. CDR1 and CDR2 (germline): SGHRS, YFSETQ. V lost 0 bases, J lost 5 bases, and 7 bases lay in between. Filled out from reference TRBV5-1 and TRBJ2-3, the complete variable domain reads KAGVTQTPRYLIKTRGQQVTLSCSPISGHRSVSWYQQTPGQGLQFLFEYFSETQRNKGNFPGRFSGRQFSNSRSEMNVSTLELGDSALYLCASSLVPEDTQYFGPGTRLTVL.

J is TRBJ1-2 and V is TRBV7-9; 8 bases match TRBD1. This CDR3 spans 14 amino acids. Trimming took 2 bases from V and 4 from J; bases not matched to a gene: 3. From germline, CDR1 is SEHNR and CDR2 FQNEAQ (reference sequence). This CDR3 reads CASSLSTGVYGYTF. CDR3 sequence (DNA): TGTGCCAGCAGCTTATCGACAGGGGTCTATGGCTACACCTTC.

The CDR3 nucleotides are TGTGCCAGCAGTTACCCATCACCCCCGATGGGATCACCCCTCCACTTT. As protein: CASSYPSPPMGSPLHF. The chain links TRBV6-5 to TRBJ1-6; D uncertain. There are 16 residues in the CDR3. V was shortened by 2 bases and J by 10 bases, with 18 bases between the two germline ends. CDR1 MNHEY and CDR2 SVGAGI come from the germline V gene.

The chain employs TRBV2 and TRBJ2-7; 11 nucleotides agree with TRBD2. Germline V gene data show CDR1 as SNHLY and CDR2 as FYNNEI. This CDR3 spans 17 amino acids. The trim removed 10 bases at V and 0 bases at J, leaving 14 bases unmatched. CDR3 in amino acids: CANRGLAGPTSSYEQYF. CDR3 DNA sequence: TGTGCCAACCGCGGACTAGCGGGTCCTACTAGCTCCTACGAGCAGTACTTC.

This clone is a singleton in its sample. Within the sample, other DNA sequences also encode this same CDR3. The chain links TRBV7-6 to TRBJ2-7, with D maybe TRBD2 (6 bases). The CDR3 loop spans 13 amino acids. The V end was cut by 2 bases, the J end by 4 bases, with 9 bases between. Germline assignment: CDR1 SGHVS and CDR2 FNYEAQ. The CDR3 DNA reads TGTGCCAGCAGCTTAAAGGAGGGTTACGAGCAGTACTTC. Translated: CASSLKEGYEQYF.

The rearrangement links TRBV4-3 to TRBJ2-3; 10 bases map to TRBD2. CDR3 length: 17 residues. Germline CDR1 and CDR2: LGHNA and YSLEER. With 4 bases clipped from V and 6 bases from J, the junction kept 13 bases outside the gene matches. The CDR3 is CASSPTPLAGVADTQYF. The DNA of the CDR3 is TGCGCCAGCAGCCCTACCCCCCTAGCGGGAGTGGCTGATACGCAGTATTTT.

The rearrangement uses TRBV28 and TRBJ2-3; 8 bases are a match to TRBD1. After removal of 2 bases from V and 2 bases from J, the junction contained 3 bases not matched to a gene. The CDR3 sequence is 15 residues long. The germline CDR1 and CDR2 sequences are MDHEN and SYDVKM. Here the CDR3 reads CASSLGTGFTDTQYF. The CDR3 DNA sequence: TGTGCCAGCAGTTTAGGGACAGGTTTCACAGATACGCAGTATTTT.